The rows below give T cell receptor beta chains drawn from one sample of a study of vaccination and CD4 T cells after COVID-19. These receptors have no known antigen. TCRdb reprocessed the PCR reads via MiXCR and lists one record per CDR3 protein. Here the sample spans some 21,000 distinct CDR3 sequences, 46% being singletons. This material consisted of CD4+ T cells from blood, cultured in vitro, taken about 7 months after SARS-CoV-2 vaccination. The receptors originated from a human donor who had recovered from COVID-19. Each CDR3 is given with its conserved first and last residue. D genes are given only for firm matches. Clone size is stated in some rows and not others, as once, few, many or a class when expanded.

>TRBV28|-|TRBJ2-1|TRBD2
CASRLAGGDYNEQFF
TGTGCCAGCAGACTAGCGGGAGGGGACTACAATGAGCAGTTCTTC
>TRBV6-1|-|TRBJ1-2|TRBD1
CASSGLSGDRGIGYTF
TGTGCCAGCAGTGGCCTCTCCGGCGACAGGGGTATTGGCTACACCTTC
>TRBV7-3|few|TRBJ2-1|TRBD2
CASSPTSGGAWQFF
TGTGCCAGCAGCCCGACTAGCGGGGGGGCCTGGCAGTTCTTC
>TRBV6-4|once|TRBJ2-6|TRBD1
CASRSQGAEGANVLTF
TGTGCCAGCAGGTCACAGGGGGCGGAAGGGGCCAACGTCCTGACTTTC
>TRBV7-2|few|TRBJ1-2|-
CASSLGAGLYGYTF
TGTGCCAGCAGCTTAGGGGCAGGGCTTTATGGCTACACCTTC
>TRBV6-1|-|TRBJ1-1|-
CASSIVFPEQGNTEAFF
TGTGCCAGCAGCATAGTGTTTCCGGAACAGGGGAACACTGAAGCTTTCTTT
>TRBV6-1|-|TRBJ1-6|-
CASRSHYNSPLHF
TGTGCCAGCCGGTCACATTATAATTCACCCCTCCACTTT
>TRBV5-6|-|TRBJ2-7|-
CASSQNRVRGQYF
TGTGCCAGCAGCCAGAACAGAGTGCGGGGGCAGTACTTC
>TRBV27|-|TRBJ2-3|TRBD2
CASSFLAGGTDTQYF
TGTGCCAGCAGTTTCCTAGCGGGAGGCACAGATACGCAGTATTTT
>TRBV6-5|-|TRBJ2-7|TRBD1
CASSYMTGEQYF
TGTGCCAGCAGTTACATGACAGGGGAGCAGTACTTC
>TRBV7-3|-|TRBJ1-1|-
CASSPGQNTEAFF
TGTGCCAGCAGCCCGGGACAGAACACTGAAGCTTTCTTT
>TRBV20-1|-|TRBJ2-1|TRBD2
CSARVGTSGGVEQFF
TGCAGTGCTAGGGTTGGGACTAGCGGGGGGGTTGAGCAGTTCTTC
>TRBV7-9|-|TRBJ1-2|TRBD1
CASSLGDRGENYGYTF
TGTGCCAGCAGCTTAGGGGACAGGGGGGAAAACTATGGCTACACCTTC
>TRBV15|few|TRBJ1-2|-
CATSGAGYGYTF
TGTGCCACCAGCGGGGCAGGCTATGGCTACACCTTC
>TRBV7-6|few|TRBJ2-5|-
CASGGAQRGETQYF
TGTGCCAGCGGGGGGGCCCAAAGGGGAGAGACCCAGTACTTC
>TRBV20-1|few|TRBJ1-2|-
CSARPTQLSLSGYTF
TGCAGTGCTAGACCTACCCAGCTCTCCCTCTCTGGCTACACCTTC
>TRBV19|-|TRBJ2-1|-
CASSIDRGGAAVF
TGTGCCAGTAGTATAGATCGTGGGGGAGCAGCGGTCTTC
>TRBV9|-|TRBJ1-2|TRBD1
CASSPGQGIYGYTF
TGTGCCAGCAGCCCCGGACAGGGAATCTATGGCTACACCTTC
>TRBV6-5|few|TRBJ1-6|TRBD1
CASSYSDRANSPLHF
TGTGCCAGCAGTTACTCGGACAGGGCTAATTCACCCCTCCACTTT
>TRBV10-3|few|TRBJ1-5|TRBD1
CAISGDSDQPQHF
TGTGCCATCAGTGGGGACAGCGATCAGCCCCAGCATTTT
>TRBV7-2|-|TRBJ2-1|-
CASSLGTAYNEQFF
TGTGCCAGCAGCCTCGGGACCGCGTACAATGAGCAGTTCTTC
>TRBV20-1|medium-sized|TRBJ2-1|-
CSAAGGPNEQFF
TGCAGTGCTGCCGGGGGGCCGAATGAGCAGTTCTTC
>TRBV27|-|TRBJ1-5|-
CASSLMGRGNQPQHF
TGTGCCAGCAGTTTAATGGGGCGAGGGAATCAGCCCCAGCATTTT
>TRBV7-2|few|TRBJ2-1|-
CASSLRREQFF
TGTGCCAGCAGCCTGCGCAGGGAGCAGTTCTTC
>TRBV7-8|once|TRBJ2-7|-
CASTSLGVREQYF
TGTGCCAGCACGAGTTTAGGTGTCAGGGAGCAGTACTTC
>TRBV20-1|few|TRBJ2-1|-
CSAGIAELYNEQFF
TGCAGTGCTGGGATAGCGGAGCTTTACAATGAGCAGTTCTTC
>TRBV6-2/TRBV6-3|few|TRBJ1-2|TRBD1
CASSPHRGVYGYTF
TGTGCCAGCAGTCCTCACAGGGGTGTCTATGGCTACACCTTC
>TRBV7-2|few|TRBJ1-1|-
CASSFWTRTEAFF
TGTGCCAGCAGCTTCTGGACACGCACTGAAGCTTTCTTT
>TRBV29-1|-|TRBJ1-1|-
CSGARGGTEAFF
TGCAGCGGGGCGCGGGGTGGCACTGAAGCTTTCTTT
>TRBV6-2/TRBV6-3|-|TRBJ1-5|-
CASSPAGESNQPQHF
TGTGCCAGCAGCCCCGCAGGGGAAAGCAATCAGCCCCAGCATTTT
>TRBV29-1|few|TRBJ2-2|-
CSAANTGELFF
TGCAGCGCTGCTAACACCGGGGAGCTGTTTTTT
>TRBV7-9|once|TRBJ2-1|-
CASSARGSSYNEQFF
TGTGCCAGCAGCGCACGGGGGAGCTCCTACAATGAGCAGTTCTTC
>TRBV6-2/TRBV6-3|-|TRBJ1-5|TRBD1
CASSAQGGRWGNQPQHF
TGTGCCAGCAGTGCCCAGGGGGGGCGGTGGGGCAATCAGCCCCAGCATTTT
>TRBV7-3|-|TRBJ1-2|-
CASSSGPSRNGYTF
TGTGCCAGCAGCTCGGGTCCCTCCCGTAATGGCTACACCTTC
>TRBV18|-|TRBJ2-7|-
CASSTGLLSYEQYF
TGTGCCAGCTCAACGGGACTCCTCTCCTACGAGCAGTACTTC
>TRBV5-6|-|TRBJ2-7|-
CASSVLPGEQYF
TGTGCCAGCAGTGTCCTACCAGGTGAGCAGTACTTC
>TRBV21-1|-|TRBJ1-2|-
CASSTGTGRRMCAF
TGTGCCAGCAGCACAGGGACAGGTCGCCGAATGTGCGCCTTC